These T cell receptor beta chains were read from a single sample in a study of T cell repertoires in cytomegalovirus infection. Their antigen targets remain unknown. TCRdb used MiXCR to reprocess the reads, holding one entry per CDR3 protein. In the table there are roughly 920,000 distinct CDR3 sequences, about a third of which are singletons. The material sequenced was cultured CD8+ T cells from PBMCs, taken from culture after CMV antigen stimulation. The receptors stem from a human donor in good health (CMV status not recorded). Some clones in this sample may be carry-over from other donors' samples. Both conserved end residues are part of each CDR3. A D gene is named only where the DNA matches it firmly. Expanded clones are given a class, and other clones once, few, many or no size at all.

TGTGCCAGCAGTCACACCCGCTACCAAGAGACCCAGTACTTC	CASSHTRYQETQYF	few	-	TRBV27	TRBJ2-5
TGCGCCAGCACAGGGACTAGCGGGGATTATGAGCAGTTCTTC	CASTGTSGDYEQFF	-	TRBD2	TRBV5-1	TRBJ2-1
TGCAGTGCTAGTGCGTCAGACTTCTACGAGCAGTACTTC	CSASASDFYEQYF	-	-	TRBV20-1	TRBJ2-7
TGTGCCAGCAGCGTAGTGGGAACGAACACCGGGGAGCTGTTTTTT	CASSVVGTNTGELFF	-	-	TRBV9	TRBJ2-2
TGTGCCACCCTCCAGTACACCGGGGAGCTGTTTTTT	CATLQYTGELFF	-	-	TRBV19	TRBJ2-2
TGTGCCAGCAGTTACTCTAGCGGGGGGGGTACAGATACGCAGTATTTT	CASSYSSGGGTDTQYF	once	TRBD2	TRBV6-5	TRBJ2-3
TGTGCCAGTACCTATGACGGTAGCTCTGGAAACACCATATATTTT	CASTYDGSSGNTIYF	-	-	TRBV19	TRBJ1-3
TGTGCCAGCAGCAACAGGGTCTCCTATAATTCACCCCTCCACTTT	CASSNRVSYNSPLHF	many	-	TRBV7-2	TRBJ1-6
TGTGCCAGCAGTATAATCCCCAGGACAGGGCCTAATGAAAAACTGTTTTTT	CASSIIPRTGPNEKLFF	-	TRBD1	TRBV7-9	TRBJ1-4
TGTGCCAGCAGTTTAGATACGGTAAAGGACACTGAAGCTTTCTTT	CASSLDTVKDTEAFF	once	-	TRBV28	TRBJ1-1
TGTGCCAGCAGCCCCCTACCCGGGGAGCTGTTTTTT	CASSPLPGELFF	few	-	TRBV12-3/TRBV12-4	TRBJ2-2
TGTGCCAGCAGTCGGGCGGGGCCCGGGGAGCTGTTTTTT	CASSRAGPGELFF	-	-	TRBV6-1	TRBJ2-2
TGTGCCAGCGCGGACGAGCAGTACTTC	CASADEQYF	few	-	TRBV6-1	TRBJ2-7
TGTGCCAGCAGCGTAGATCGGATCCATGGTCGGGGTGGCTACACCTTC	CASSVDRIHGRGGYTF	-	-	TRBV9	TRBJ1-2
TGTGCCAGCAGTCCCCGGTGGCCTAGCGGGGGGAAAGACAATGAGCAGTTCTTC	CASSPRWPSGGKDNEQFF	-	TRBD2	TRBV6-2/TRBV6-3	TRBJ2-1
TGTGCCAGCAGTTACGGGGGACCCTACGAGCAGTACTTC	CASSYGGPYEQYF	-	-	TRBV12-3/TRBV12-4	TRBJ2-7
TGTGCCAGCAGTTTATGGGGACAGGACATTCAGTACTTC	CASSLWGQDIQYF	-	TRBD1	TRBV27	TRBJ2-4
TGTGCCAGCAGTGAAGAGGGGCAGTGGAGTGTCAACACCATATATTTT	CASSEEGQWSVNTIYF	-	-	TRBV6-1	TRBJ1-3
TGTGCCAGCAGTAACGGACTTGGCAATGAGCAGTTCTTC	CASSNGLGNEQFF	-	-	TRBV6-2/TRBV6-3	TRBJ2-1
TGTGCCAGCAGCCTCTACGGGTACGAGCAGTACTTC	CASSLYGYEQYF	many	-	TRBV7-6	TRBJ2-7
TGTGCCACCAGTGGGCGTGGGACGGTGGATACGCAGTATTTT	CATSGRGTVDTQYF	-	-	TRBV24-1	TRBJ2-3
TGTGCCAGCAGCGCCGGGCCAAAGGGCCCACCCCTCCACTTT	CASSAGPKGPPLHF	few	-	TRBV5-5	TRBJ1-6
TGTGCTAGTGGTTGGGACCTCACCGGGGAGCTGTTTTTT	CASGWDLTGELFF	few	-	TRBV12-5	TRBJ2-2
TGTGCCAGCAGTACAACCCCAGGGACGCAAGAGACCCAGTACTTC	CASSTTPGTQETQYF	-	-	TRBV27	TRBJ2-5
TGTGCCAGCAGCTTAAACCCAGTTACTTATGGCTACACCTTC	CASSLNPVTYGYTF	-	-	TRBV7-2	TRBJ1-2
TGTGCCAGCAGTTTAATTGTTGGCTCTAGCGGGGGGGCCCCCGGGGAGCTGTTTTTT	CASSLIVGSSGGAPGELFF	-	TRBD2	TRBV28	TRBJ2-2
TGTGCCAGCAGCACCGGGACAGCCTCTGGAAACACCATATATTTT	CASSTGTASGNTIYF	-	TRBD1	TRBV7-6	TRBJ1-3
TGTGCCAGCAGCCTCCGGGAGAGTTACAATGAGCAGTTCTTC	CASSLRESYNEQFF	-	-	TRBV6-5	TRBJ2-1
TGTGCCAGCAGTTACTCGCCAGGGGGTTTAGCTTTCTTT	CASSYSPGGLAFF	few	TRBD1	TRBV6-8	TRBJ1-1
TGTGCCAGCAGCCTACAGGGGAGCTCCTACAATGAGCAGTTCTTC	CASSLQGSSYNEQFF	many	TRBD1	TRBV7-6	TRBJ2-1
TGCAGTGCTAGAGACACCGCCGGGACAGGGAATTCACCCCTCCACTTT	CSARDTAGTGNSPLHF	once	TRBD1	TRBV20-1	TRBJ1-6
TGTGCCCTCGAGCGCCCGGGGGTGGATGGCTACACCTTC	CALERPGVDGYTF	few	-	TRBV19	TRBJ1-2